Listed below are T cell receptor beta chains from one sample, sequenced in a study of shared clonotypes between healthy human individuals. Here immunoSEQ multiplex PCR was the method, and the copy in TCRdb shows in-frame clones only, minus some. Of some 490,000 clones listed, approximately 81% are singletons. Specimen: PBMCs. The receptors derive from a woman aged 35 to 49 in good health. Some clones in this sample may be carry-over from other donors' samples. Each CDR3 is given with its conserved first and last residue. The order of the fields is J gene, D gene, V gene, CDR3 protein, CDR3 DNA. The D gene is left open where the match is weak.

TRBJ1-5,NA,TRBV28,CAGGRGGGTQPQHF,TGTGCCGGAGGACGAGGGGGGGGTACTCAGCCCCAGCATTTT
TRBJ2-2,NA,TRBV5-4,CATTRADNTGELFF,TGTGCCACGACCAGGGCCGATAATACCGGGGAGCTGTTTTTT
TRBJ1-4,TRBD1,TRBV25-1,CASSEAGGTNEKLFF,TGTGCCAGCAGTGAGGCAGGGGGGACTAATGAAAAACTGTTTTTT
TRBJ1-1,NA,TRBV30,CAWGRQQNTEAFF,TGTGCCTGGGGAAGACAGCAGAACACTGAAGCTTTCTTT
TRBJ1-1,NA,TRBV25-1,CASRGAGSTEAFF,TGTGCCAGCAGAGGGGCAGGGAGCACTGAAGCTTTCTTT
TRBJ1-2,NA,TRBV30,CAWSTNYGYTF,TGTGCCTGGAGTACTAACTATGGCTACACCTTC
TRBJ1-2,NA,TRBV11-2,CASTDPPGGGYTF,TGTGCCAGCACCGATCCGCCCGGGGGAGGCTACACCTTC
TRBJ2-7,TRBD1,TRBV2,CASSQGARGEQYF,TGTGCCAGCAGTCAGGGGGCGCGCGGAGAGCAGTACTTC
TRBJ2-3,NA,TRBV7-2,CASSLVGKDTQYF,TGTGCCAGCAGCTTAGTCGGAAAGGATACGCAGTATTTT
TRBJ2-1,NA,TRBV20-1,CSARMAQEQFF,TGCAGTGCTAGAATGGCGCAGGAGCAGTTCTTC
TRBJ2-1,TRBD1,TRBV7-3,CASSLTGTGLGNEQFF,TGTGCCAGCAGCTTAACAGGGACAGGCCTAGGGAATGAGCAGTTCTTC
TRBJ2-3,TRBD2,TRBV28,CASSPSSGRRRDTQYF,TGTGCCAGCAGTCCCTCCAGCGGGAGACGAAGGGATACGCAGTATTTT
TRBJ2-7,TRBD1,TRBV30,CAWSRRAFTTGDSNEQYF,TGTGCCTGGAGCAGAAGGGCCTTCACGACAGGGGATTCGAACGAGCAGTACTTC
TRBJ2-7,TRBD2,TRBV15,CATSRDADWTSGRATIYEQYF,TGTGCCACCAGCAGAGATGCGGACTGGACTAGCGGGAGGGCCACTATTTACGAGCAGTACTTC
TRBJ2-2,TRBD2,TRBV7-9,CASTKLAGANTGELFF,TGTGCCAGCACTAAGCTAGCGGGAGCTAACACCGGGGAGCTGTTTTTT